This T cell receptor (beta chain) comes out of a study of blood T cell repertoires in COVID-19. Background on the study: In each case, the material was cDNA or gDNA derived from T cells, B-cell-depleted T cells, or PBMCs.

V was shortened by 2 bases and J by 8 bases, with 17 bases between the two germline ends. The CDR3 contains 15 residues. Germline V gene lookup returns CDR1 SGHKS and CDR2 YYEKEE (reference sequence). TCRdb's copy holds only in-frame clones and misses some; the assay was immunoSEQ multiplex PCR. The repertoire holds hundreds of thousands of clones, with 75% to 90% as singletons. This chain uses TRBV5-5 with TRBJ2-1, with D unclear. The source of this sequence is a woman between 70 and 85 years old with active or convalescent COVID-19. The sequenced sample consisted of peripheral blood. The chain's CDR3 is CASSLITLRGDEQFF. The CDR3 DNA follows: TGTGCCAGCAGCTTAATCACACTTAGAGGAGATGAGCAGTTCTTC.